This TCR beta chain was sequenced during a study of tumor-infiltrating lymphocytes in glioblastoma multiforme. In germline, CDR1 is MNHEY, CDR2 SVGAGI. The CDR3 totals 13 residues. V shed 6 bases and J shed 3 bases, with 11 bases lying between them. Three nested ARM-PCR rounds with V-beta and C-beta primers built TCRB libraries. From the multiplex PCR reads, TCRdb called clonotypes with MiXCR, one entry per CDR3 protein. The table shows roughly 15,000 distinct CDR3 sequences, with roughly two thirds occurring only once. Sequenced sample: brain tumor tissue. This sequence was found in a male donor with glioblastoma. This chain links TRBV6-5 with TRBJ1-2, with D possibly TRBD1 on 5 matching bases. The CDR3 DNA is TGTGCCAGCAGGGTCGGGACGGACTATGGCTACACCTTC. This sequence encodes CASRVGTDYGYTF.